This record covers a single TCR beta chain. The data belong to a study of preoperative IRX-2 immunotherapy in early breast cancer. Clones were read by immunoSEQ multiplex PCR, and TCRdb kept only the in-frame ones, dropping some. Of about 23,000 clones in the sample, 85% to 95% are singletons; the top ten hold 15% to 20%. Trimming shortened V by 1 base and J by 3 bases, and 12 bases separated the two germline ends. The germline gives CDR1 SGHTA, CDR2 FQGNSA. CDR3 length equals 15 residues. Treatment: preoperative locoregional IRX-2 cytokine immunotherapy. Preoperative locoregional IRX-2 cytokine immunotherapy was tested in the phase Ib source study.

The sequences come from tumor tissue, collected after IRX-2 immunotherapy. The origin of this receptor is a human donor with breast cancer. The chain employs TRBV7-2 and TRBJ1-2; TRBD1 might be the D (5 bases). The CDR3 DNA reads TGTGCCAGCAGCTTAGTTTTCAGGGTTGACTATGGCTACACCTTC. Its protein product is CASSLVFRVDYGYTF.